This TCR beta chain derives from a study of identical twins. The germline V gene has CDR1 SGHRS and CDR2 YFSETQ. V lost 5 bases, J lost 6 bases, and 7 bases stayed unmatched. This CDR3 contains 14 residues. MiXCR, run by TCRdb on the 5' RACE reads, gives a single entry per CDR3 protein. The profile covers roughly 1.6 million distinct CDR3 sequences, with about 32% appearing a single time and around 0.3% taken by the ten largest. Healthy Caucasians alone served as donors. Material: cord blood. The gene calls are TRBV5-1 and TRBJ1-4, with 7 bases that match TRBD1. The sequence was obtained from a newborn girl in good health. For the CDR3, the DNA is TGCGCCAGCAGTCAGACCGGGACAGATGAAAAACTGTTTTTT. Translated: CASSQTGTDEKLFF.